This TCR beta chain was found in a study of T-cell memory formation after mild COVID-19. This CDR3 region has 18 residues. Per germline, CDR1 MGHDK and CDR2 SYGVNS. V trimming: 4 bases; J trimming: 2 bases; junction bases outside the gene matches: 11. TCRdb reanalysed the 5' RACE reads using MiXCR and keeps one entry per CDR3 protein. The sample shows 500,000 to 550,000 distinct CDR3 sequences, roughly 20% of them seen only once. This chain links TRBV25-1 with TRBJ2-2, with TRBD1 matching over 9 bases. This clonotype was sampled from an adult woman who had mild COVID-19 (a few samples of this study predate the infection). Cell type and time point are not known. Source material: PBMCs or a T cell subset sorted from them (not recorded which). This CDR3 reads CASSGYRDREGNTGELFF. The CDR3 bases are TGTGCCAGCAGTGGCTACCGGGACAGGGAAGGCAACACCGGGGAGCTGTTTTTT. The entire variable domain, with the rest obtained from reference TRBV25-1 and TRBJ2-2, is as follows: EADIYQTPRYLVIGTGKKITLECSQTMGHDKMYWYQQDPGMELHLIHYSYGVNSTEKGDLSSESTVSRIRTEHFPLTLESARPSHTSQYLCASSGYRDREGNTGELFFGEGSRLTVL.